Shown below are 30 T cell receptor beta chains from a single sample sequenced in a study of graft-versus-host responses after intestinal transplantation. These receptors have no known antigen. Sequencing was performed with immunoSEQ multiplex PCR; in TCRdb, only in-frame clones are kept and a portion is missing. The table lists tens of thousands of clones, 70% to 90% of them singletons, with roughly 0.37% in the top ten. Sequencing used unstimulated CD4+ T cells sorted from spleen or lymph node cells, obtained before intestinal transplant. The source of these receptors is a human donor who received an intestinal transplant.

This rearrangement joins TRBV18 to TRBJ2-7; D possibly corresponds to TRBD1 (5 bases). Germline CDR1 is KGHSH and CDR2 is LQKENI. This CDR3 comprises 14 residues. Trimming stripped 3 bases from V and 5 bases from J, with 14 bases between. The CDR3 DNA follows: TGTGCCAGCTCACCGAAGGGCAGGGATGACGAGCAGTACTTC. Translation gives CASSPKGRDDEQYF.

This clone was found once. This chain connects TRBV6-6 to TRBJ2-5; maybe TRBD1 (5 bases). This CDR3 contains 15 residues. Germline values: CDR1 MNHNY, CDR2 SVGAGI (reference sequence). Between the trimmed V and J ends, which lost 7 bases and 1 base, there was a span of 16 bases. Here the CDR3 DNA reads TGTGCCAGCACATCAGCAGGTCAGGGCCAAGAGACCCAGTACTTC. This translates into CASTSAGQGQETQYF.

The chain links TRBV19 to TRBJ1-5; the D gene is possibly TRBD1 (6 bases). The length of the CDR3 is 14 residues. Germline-derived CDR1 and CDR2 are LNHDA and SQIVND (reference sequence). The ends were cut back, 5 bases at V and 5 bases at J, with 13 bases in the middle. The CDR3 here is CASSSQQGYQPQHF. CDR3 coding DNA: TGTGCCAGTAGTTCACAACAGGGTTATCAGCCCCAGCATTTT.

The chain uses TRBV5-4 and TRBJ2-3; tentatively, D is TRBD1 (6 bases). V lost 1 base and J 7 bases, leaving 10 bases between the germline ends. CDR3 size: 13 residues. The germline V gene has CDR1 SGHNT and CDR2 YYREEE (reference sequence). The CDR3 sequence is CASSLFGGNTQYF. CDR3 coding DNA: TGTGCCAGCAGCTTGTTTGGGGGCAATACGCAGTATTTT.

V usage is TRBV5-1 and J usage is TRBJ2-7; TRBD2 is a possible D gene (5 bases). The V and J ends lost 0 bases and 5 bases respectively, with 15 bases between them. CDR1 and CDR2 from the germline V gene are SGHRS and YFSETQ. The CDR3 consists of 15 residues. The CDR3 sequence: CASSLGRAMENEQYF. The CDR3 DNA sequence: TGCGCCAGCAGCTTGGGGCGGGCAATGGAGAACGAGCAGTACTTC.

V gene TRBV5-4 combines with J gene TRBJ2-7; no reliable D call. The germline V gene encodes CDR1 SGHNT and CDR2 YYREEE (reference sequence). This CDR3 comprises 12 residues. The ends were cut back, 3 bases at V and 4 bases at J, with 8 bases in the middle. CDR3 in DNA: TGTGCCAGCAGCTCCGACGGGTACGAGCAGTACTTC. Encoded protein: CASSSDGYEQYF.

This clone was counted a single time. V is TRBV30 and J is TRBJ2-7, with TRBD1 matching 7 bases. The germline V gene has CDR1 GTSNPN and CDR2 SVGIG (reference sequence). The CDR3 is 11 residues long. V was clipped by 5 bases and J by 4 bases; unmatched bases: 2. The DNA for the CDR3 is TGTGCCTGGCAGACAGGGTACGAGCAGTACTTC. This codes for CAWQTGYEQYF.

The V and J genes are TRBV10-3 and TRBJ1-1, with a weak D call TRBD1 (6 bases). The length of the CDR3 is 13 residues. Per germline, CDR1 ENHRY and CDR2 SYGVKD. V shed 8 bases and J shed 6 bases, with 16 bases lying between them. In nucleotides, the CDR3 is TGTGCCATCGCAAGGGACAACGGGGCTGAAGCTTTCTTT. Its protein is CAIARDNGAEAFF.

This chain uses TRBV18 with TRBJ1-6; 8 bases match TRBD1. CDR3 length: 16 amino acids. The junction had 8 bases not matched to a gene; V was cut back by 4 bases and J by 6 bases. Germline CDR1 and CDR2: KGHSH and LQKENI. CDR3 amino acids: CASSLLDRDPNSPLHF. The CDR3 DNA reads TGTGCCAGCTCACTGCTGGACAGGGACCCTAATTCACCCCTCCACTTT.

This chain connects TRBV30 to TRBJ1-6; D gene unclear. Germline-derived CDR1 and CDR2 are GTSNPN and SVGIG (reference sequence). The CDR3 has 16 residues. Trimming shortened V by 2 bases and J by 7 bases, and 18 bases separated the two germline ends. The CDR3 bases are TGTGCCTGGAGTCGTAGGCAGGCCGGGGAGAATTCACCCCTCCACTTT. Residues: CAWSRRQAGENSPLHF.

The chain links TRBV28 to TRBJ1-6; 9 nucleotides agree with TRBD1. The CDR3 is made up of 19 amino acids. After removal of 3 bases from V and 7 bases from J, the junction contained 16 bases not matched to a gene. Germline V lookup: CDR1 MDHEN, CDR2 SYDVKM. The CDR3 DNA reads TGTGCCAGCAGTTTCGTGACAGGGGGAACGGCGGCGCTCAATTCACCCCTCCACTTT. This codes for CASSFVTGGTAALNSPLHF.

V gene TRBV4-2 combines with J gene TRBJ2-7; TRBD1 is a possible D gene (6 bases). V was trimmed by 0 bases and J by 3 bases, leaving 12 bases between them. The CDR3 totals 15 residues. CDR1 and CDR2 (germline): LGHNA, YNFKEQ. Written as DNA, the CDR3 is TGTGCCAGCAGCCAAGAAGTCTACAGGGACTACGAGCAGTACTTC. Residues: CASSQEVYRDYEQYF.

The gene calls are TRBV11-2 and TRBJ2-2, with D possibly matching TRBD1 (6 bases). The CDR3 runs to 17 residues. Trimming removed 5 bases at V and 1 base at J, with 17 bases between. Germline CDR1 and CDR2: SGHAT and FQNNGV. In DNA, the CDR3 is TGTGCCAGCAGCAGGTCAACAGGGCTTTGGAACACCGGGGAGCTGTTTTTT. This encodes CASSRSTGLWNTGELFF.

CDR3 residues: CSAAGTTYEQYF. The CDR3 bases are TGCAGCGCCGCCGGGACTACCTACGAGCAGTACTTC. J is TRBJ2-5 and V is TRBV29-1; TRBD2 matches 7 bases. The DNA end favors TRBJ2-7, so the J call may be wrong. Germline-derived CDR1 and CDR2 are SQVTM and ANQGSEA. The CDR3 length is 12 residues.

This clone was observed a few times. The rearrangement uses TRBV7-9 and TRBJ2-7; 7 bases match TRBD1. After removal of 4 bases from V and 3 bases from J, the junction contained 3 bases not matched to a gene. The germline V gene has CDR1 SEHNR and CDR2 FQNEAQ (reference sequence). This CDR3 has 13 residues. The chain's CDR3 is CASSWGQFYEQYF. The CDR3 bases are TGTGCCAGCAGCTGGGGACAGTTCTACGAGCAGTACTTC.

The chain has TRBV10-1 and TRBJ2-3; 14 bases align to TRBD2. Per germline, CDR1 WNHNN and CDR2 SYGVQD (reference sequence). Trimming at V came to 6 bases and at J to 12 bases, leaving 8 bases not matched to a gene. There are 14 residues in the CDR3. This chain's CDR3 is CASSSGLAGGVQYF. DNA for the CDR3: TGCGCCAGCAGCTCTGGACTAGCGGGGGGTGTACAGTATTTT.

This rearrangement joins TRBV6-5 to TRBJ1-5, with D tentatively TRBD1 (5 bases). The CDR3 length is 15 residues. Germline V gives CDR1 MNHEY, CDR2 SVGAGI. V gave up 5 bases and J gave up 0 bases, with 11 bases separating them. The CDR3 DNA is TGTGCCAGCAGTGCGGGACGGGATAGCAATCAGCCCCAGCATTTT. Translated, it gives CASSAGRDSNQPQHF.

The V call is TRBV7-9, the J call TRBJ2-3, with a weak D call TRBD1 (7 bases). CDR1 SEHNR and CDR2 FQNEAQ come from the germline V gene (reference sequence). This CDR3 has 16 amino acids. V shed 0 bases and J shed 4 bases, with 14 bases lying between them. The CDR3 DNA is TGTGCCAGCAGCTTAGCGGCGGGGACAGACGCAGATACGCAGTATTTT. Translation: CASSLAAGTDADTQYF. Drawing the rest from reference TRBV7-9 and TRBJ2-3, the complete variable domain is DTGVSQNPRHKITKRGQNVTFRCDPISEHNRLYWYRQTLGQGPEFLTYFQNEAQLEKSRLLSDRFSAERPKGSFSTLEIQRTEQGDSAMYLCASSLAAGTDADTQYFGPGTRLTVL.

CDR3 nucleotide sequence: TGTGCCAGCAGTTCGGACAGGGGGCGGGTGGGGGGCTACACCTTC. Its translation: CASSSDRGRVGGYTF. This sequence joins TRBV2 and TRBJ1-2, with 11 nucleotides matching TRBD1. V dropped 5 bases and J dropped 8; count of bases not matched to a gene: 10. The CDR3 has 15 amino acids. Germline CDR1 SNHLY, CDR2 FYNNEI.

This chain uses TRBV10-2 with TRBJ1-5; no definite D call. This CDR3 has 14 amino acids. Per germline, CDR1 WSHSY and CDR2 SAAADI. Between the trimmed V and J ends, which lost 7 bases and 6 bases, there was a span of 16 bases. The CDR3 protein is CASTVDERRQPQHF. CDR3 nucleotide sequence: TGCGCCAGCACTGTCGATGAGCGGCGTCAGCCCCAGCATTTT.

This clone was observed once. V and J are TRBV4-1 and TRBJ2-7, with D hard to call. The germline CDR1 and CDR2 sequences are MGHRA and YSYEKL. This CDR3 comprises 16 residues. Trimming shortened V by 0 bases and J by 0 bases, and 12 bases separated the two germline ends. In DNA, the CDR3 is TGCGCCAGCAGCCAAGATCCACCCGAGAGCTCCTACGAGCAGTACTTC. It codes for CASSQDPPESSYEQYF.

This sequence joins TRBV9 and TRBJ2-2; D gene unclear. The CDR3 extends over 17 amino acids. The V and J ends lost 2 bases and 1 base respectively, with 15 bases between them. Germline V gene sequence: CDR1 SGDLS, CDR2 YYNGEE. The CDR3 sequence is CASSVLSGPMNTGELFF. Written as DNA, the CDR3 is TGTGCCAGCAGCGTGCTCTCCGGTCCGATGAACACCGGGGAGCTGTTTTTT.

The table lists this clone with a count of one. The V gene is TRBV6-1, the J gene TRBJ2-3, with 7 nucleotides matching TRBD1. CDR1 MNHNS and CDR2 SASEGT come from the germline V gene. Germline trimming cut 10 bases from V and 3 bases from J; bases unmatched to any gene: 10. This CDR3 is built from 14 residues. Written as DNA, the CDR3 is TGTGCCACCCGACAGGGTCACGGAACAGATACGCAGTATTTT. It is translated as CATRQGHGTDTQYF.

This rearrangement joins TRBV6-1 to TRBJ1-2, with D unresolved. Trimming pared 8 bases from V and 4 bases from J, leaving 14 bases between. CDR1 MNHNS and CDR2 SASEGT come from the germline V gene. The CDR3 has 13 amino acids. The CDR3 here is CASAPGSPYGYTF. DNA for the CDR3: TGTGCCAGCGCCCCGGGGTCCCCCTATGGCTACACCTTC.

This chain links TRBV5-1 with TRBJ2-5, with TRBD1 as a possible D gene (5 bases). Germline V CDR1 and CDR2: SGHRS, YFSETQ. The CDR3 sequence is 14 residues long. Trimming shortened V by 4 bases and J by 1 base, and 11 bases separated the two germline ends. In DNA form, the CDR3 reads TGCGCCAGCAGCCTCAGGGCCCCCCAAGAGACCCAGTACTTC. This encodes CASSLRAPQETQYF. The complete variable domain, with remaining parts taken from reference TRBV5-1 and TRBJ2-5, reads KAGVTQTPRYLIKTRGQQVTLSCSPISGHRSVSWYQQTPGQGLQFLFEYFSETQRNKGNFPGRFSGRQFSNSRSEMNVSTLELGDSALYLCASSLRAPQETQYFGPGTRLLVL.

The J gene is TRBJ2-3, the V gene TRBV14, with 10 nucleotides matching TRBD2. Germline V gives CDR1 SGHDN, CDR2 FVKESK. Germline trimming cut 5 bases from V and 2 bases from J; bases unmatched to any gene: 4. This CDR3 region has 15 residues. The CDR3 spells CASSSLAGDTDTQYF. The CDR3 nucleotides are TGTGCCAGCAGCTCGCTAGCGGGGGACACAGATACGCAGTATTTT.

The chain recombines TRBV6-1 with TRBJ2-5, with D possibly TRBD1 on 6 matching bases. Germline V gene data show CDR1 as MNHNS and CDR2 as SASEGT. The CDR3 length is 12 residues. The V end was cut by 2 bases, the J end by 5 bases, with 6 bases between. CDR3 sequence reads: CASSERGETQYF. As DNA, the CDR3 is TGTGCCAGCAGTGAAAGGGGGGAGACCCAGTACTTC.

With regard to this clone: One end of the junction fails to match germline, which may point to a read error. The chain recombines TRBV7-7 with TRBJ2-2; 9 nucleotides align to TRBD2. The CDR3 covers 14 residues. The germline gives CDR1 SSHAT, CDR2 FNYEAQ (reference sequence). The CDR3, as DNA: TGTGCTAGCAGCGTAGCGGGAGCGACCGGGGAGCTGTTTTTT. Its translation is CASSVAGATGELFF. The entire variable domain, with the rest obtained from reference TRBV7-7 and TRBJ2-2, is as follows: GAGVSQSPRYKVTKRGQDVTLRCDPISSHATLYWYQQALGQGPEFLTYFNYEAQPDKSGLPSDRFSAERPEGSISTLTIQRTEQRDSAMYRCASSVAGATGELFFGEGSRLTVL.

CDR3 in amino acids: CASSLVKGAEQFF. The CDR3 bases are TGTGCCAGCAGCTTGGTTAAGGGGGCTGAGCAGTTCTTC. This rearrangement joins TRBV5-4 to TRBJ2-1; 7 bases are shared with TRBD1. This CDR3 region has 13 residues. Germline CDR1 is SGHNT and CDR2 is YYREEE (reference sequence). V was pared by 0 bases and J by 9 bases, with 3 bases of the junction left unmatched.

This chain uses TRBV9 with TRBJ2-1; D uncertain. Trimming left V 1 base short and J 6 bases short, with 14 bases between. The CDR3 spans 15 residues. The germline V gene has CDR1 SGDLS and CDR2 YYNGEE. The CDR3: CASSVLPSDLNEQFF. CDR3 in DNA: TGTGCCAGCAGCGTACTGCCCAGCGACCTCAATGAGCAGTTCTTC.